The 18 T cell receptor beta chains below were found in one sample sequenced in a study of T cells in Graves' hyperthyroidism and ophthalmopathy. Amplified TCR beta CDR3 regions derived from RNA transcripts. A set of HTBI primers served as the primers for a first-round RT-PCR of the TCR CDR3. A single record per CDR3 protein comes from TCRdb applying MiXCR to the multiplex PCR reads. The sample records approximately 620,000 distinct CDR3 sequences, about 15% being singletons. Sequencing was performed on blood. These TCRs come from a woman in her 30s with Graves' hyperthyroidism that later progressed to Graves' ophthalmopathy.

This clonotype was seen many times. The chain combines TRBV19 with TRBJ1-1; D may be TRBD1 (5 bases). The germline CDR1 and CDR2 sequences are LNHDA and SQIVND (reference sequence). There are 13 residues in the CDR3. Trimming removed 7 bases at V and 2 bases at J, with 11 bases between. In DNA, the CDR3 is TGTGCCAGTAATGCAGGGCCTAACACTGAAGCTTTCTTT. Translated: CASNAGPNTEAFF.

This clonotype occurred many times. The chain has TRBV28 and TRBJ2-7; a weak D match, TRBD1 (5 bases). The length of the CDR3 is 15 residues. The germline V gene has CDR1 MDHEN and CDR2 SYDVKM. Trimming pared 7 bases from V and 5 bases from J, leaving 21 bases between. The CDR3 DNA reads as TGTGCCAGCATCGGCCTTACAGGCGCAGAGGACGAGCAGTACTTC. Encoded protein: CASIGLTGAEDEQYF.

This clonotype was seen ten or more times. The chain uses TRBV27 and TRBJ2-3; TRBD2 is a possible D gene (5 bases). The CDR3 is 14 amino acids. CDR1 is MNHEY and CDR2 is SMNVEV in the germline V gene (reference sequence). V was shortened by 5 bases and J by 2 bases, with 11 bases between the two germline ends. The CDR3 region has the DNA TGTGCCAGCAGTCCCTCCGGGGACACAGATACGCAGTATTTT. Translated: CASSPSGDTDTQYF.

This clonotype was counted ten times or more. The V gene is TRBV2, the J gene TRBJ2-1; the D gene could be TRBD1 or TRBD2 (5 bases each). CDR3 size: 13 residues. V was cut by 10 bases and J by 7 bases, with 17 bases left in between. The V gene's germline CDR1 is SNHLY and CDR2 FYNNEI. In DNA, the CDR3 is TGTGCCACTCTCCGGGACGCCGCGAATGAGCAGTTCTTC. Protein: CATLRDAANEQFF.

This clonotype showed up many times. V is TRBV14 and J is TRBJ2-7; D gene ambiguous. Germline V gene sequence: CDR1 SGHDN, CDR2 FVKESK. There are 15 residues in the CDR3. Deletions cut 3 bases from V and 0 bases from J, with 12 bases between. The CDR3 nucleotides are TGTGCCAGCAGCCAGGGCACCACATTCTCCTACGAGCAGTACTTC. This sequence encodes CASSQGTTFSYEQYF.

The chain carries TRBV7-9 and TRBJ2-1, with D maybe TRBD2 (6 bases). This CDR3 has 15 amino acids. Germline V gene lookup returns CDR1 SEHNR and CDR2 FQNEAQ (reference sequence). Trimming pared 5 bases from V and 4 bases from J, leaving 15 bases between. For the CDR3, the DNA is TGTGCCAGCAGCCCCGGCGGGATAACATACAATGAGCAGTTCTTC. It codes for CASSPGGITYNEQFF.

This clonotype was counted ten times or more. The DNA of the CDR3 is TGTGCCAGCAGCCGTCCCGGGACAGGGGGTTTCTACGAGCAGTACTTC. Translating it yields CASSRPGTGGFYEQYF. The chain combines TRBV14 with TRBJ2-7; 11 nucleotides agree with TRBD1. V shed 4 bases, J shed 3 bases, and the junction held 8 bases outside the gene matches. Germline V gives CDR1 SGHDN, CDR2 FVKESK. The CDR3 sequence is 16 residues long.

There are many counts of this clonotype. The chain has TRBV12-3 or TRBV12-4 and TRBJ1-1; 7 nucleotides align to TRBD1. This CDR3 is built from 13 residues. The junction had 5 bases not matched to a gene; V was cut back by 5 bases and J by 5 bases. The CDR3 DNA reads as TGTGCCAGCAGTACAGGGGCGATAACTGAAGCTTTCTTT. Its translation: CASSTGAITEAFF.

The table lists this clonotype with many counts. The V and J genes are TRBV28 and TRBJ1-6; TRBD1 is a possible D gene (5 bases). The CDR3 is 15 residues long. Germline loops: CDR1 MDHEN, CDR2 SYDVKM. The ends were cut back, 5 bases at V and 5 bases at J, with 13 bases in the middle. The DNA for the CDR3 is TGTGCCAGCAGTCAGGGAGTAGTGAATAATTCACCCCTCCACTTT. Encoded protein: CASSQGVVNNSPLHF.

The chain couples TRBV30 to TRBJ2-1; D is uncertain. V was clipped by 4 bases and J by 8 bases, with 9 bases between them. Germline CDR1 and CDR2: GTSNPN and SVGIG (reference sequence). This CDR3 spans 11 amino acids. The CDR3 region has the DNA TGTGCCTGGAACCAGGTTCATGAGCAGTTCTTC. It translates to CAWNQVHEQFF.

This clonotype was counted at least ten times. This chain connects TRBV10-3 to TRBJ1-5; D perhaps matches TRBD1 (5 bases). The CDR3 is 15 amino acids. V shed 5 bases and J shed 5 bases, with 16 bases lying between them. Looked up from germline, CDR1 is ENHRY and CDR2 is SYGVKD. The CDR3 coding sequence is TGTGCCATCAGTAAAAACCCCGGGGGGGATCAGCCCCAGCATTTT. It is translated as CAISKNPGGDQPQHF.

The gene calls are TRBV5-8 and TRBJ2-2, with D unclear. CDR3 length equals 13 residues. Germline values: CDR1 SGHTS, CDR2 YDEGEE. The V and J ends lost 2 bases and 6 bases respectively, with 8 bases between them. The CDR3 is CASSFSGSGELFF. DNA of the CDR3: TGTGCCAGCAGCTTCTCCGGATCCGGGGAGCTGTTTTTT.

This clonotype showed up many times. J is TRBJ2-1 and V is TRBV6-1, with D tentatively TRBD1 (6 bases). The CDR3 consists of 17 residues. The ends were cut back, 0 bases at V and 0 bases at J, with 12 bases in the middle. Looked up from germline, CDR1 is MNHNS and CDR2 is SASEGT. The DNA for the CDR3 is TGTGCCAGCAGTGAAGCTAGGGGGTTTGGCTCCTACAATGAGCAGTTCTTC. Protein: CASSEARGFGSYNEQFF.

This clonotype turned up a few times. This CDR3 is missing its conserved last phenylalanine or tryptophan, likely due to a read error. This sequence joins TRBV7-2 and TRBJ1-6; D is uncertain. Germline assignment: CDR1 SGHTA and CDR2 FQGNSA. Trimming stripped 1 base from V and 3 bases from J, with 4 bases between. The length of the CDR3 is 14 residues. CDR3 in amino acids: CASSLGSYNSPLHI. In nucleotides, the CDR3 is TGTGCCAGCAGCTTAGGGAGCTATAATTCACCCCTCCACATT.

Only a few counts were recorded for this clonotype. The chain has TRBV20-1 and TRBJ2-7; 8 nucleotides align to TRBD1. Unmatched junction bases numbered 8, after V lost 1 base and J lost 6 bases. Per the germline V gene, CDR1 is DFQATT and CDR2 is SNEGSKA (reference sequence). This CDR3 is 14 amino acids long. For the CDR3, the DNA is TGCAGTGCTAGAGCCCAACAGGGGGTAGCCGAGCAGTACTTC. Protein sequence: CSARAQQGVAEQYF.

At least ten counts were recorded for this clonotype. The rearrangement uses TRBV15 and TRBJ2-7, with a tentative D call TRBD1 (6 bases). Between the trimmed V and J ends, which lost 0 bases and 2 bases, there was a span of 14 bases. Germline V gene sequence: CDR1 LNHNV, CDR2 YYDKDF (reference sequence). The length of the CDR3 is 16 residues. In DNA form, the CDR3 reads TGTGCCACCAGCAGAGATCTGGGGCAGGGGACCTACGAGCAGTACTTC. Its translation is CATSRDLGQGTYEQYF.

This clonotype was seen at least ten times. The CDR3 reads CASSSLAGGPSTGELFF. CDR3 bases: TGTGCCAGCAGTTCTTTAGCGGGAGGGCCCAGCACCGGGGAGCTGTTTTTT. This rearrangement joins TRBV12-3 or TRBV12-4 to TRBJ2-2, with 11 bases matching TRBD2. The CDR3 is 17 residues long. V gave up 4 bases and J gave up 4 bases; unmatched junction bases: 8.

This chain uses TRBV9 with TRBJ2-2, with a possible D match to TRBD2 (6 bases). This CDR3 spans 15 amino acids. Germline V gives CDR1 SGDLS, CDR2 YYNGEE. With 2 bases removed from V and 0 bases from J, the gap between germline ends came to 8 bases. The chain's CDR3 is CASSVSGSNTGELFF. DNA of the CDR3: TGTGCCAGCAGCGTTAGCGGTTCGAACACCGGGGAGCTGTTTTTT.